This T cell receptor beta chain was retrieved from a study of neoadjuvant anti-PD-1 for oral cavity cancer. This CDR3 spans 15 amino acids. Germline CDR1 and CDR2: MNHNS and SASEGT. Trimming shortened V by 2 bases and J by 0 bases, and 8 bases separated the two germline ends. This clone was seen once. Time point noted: after neoadjuvant nivolumab, at surgical resection. Measured with immunoSEQ multiplex PCR; TCRdb has only the in-frame clones, and not every one. The table lists 20,000 to 25,000 clones, 40% to 55% of them singletons. This sample comprised tumor tissue, obtained after nivolumab (anti-PD-1) treatment. The chain is built from TRBV6-1 and TRBJ2-1, with D maybe TRBD1 (5 bases). The origin of this receptor is a person aged 35-79 years with oral cavity squamous cell carcinoma. As DNA, the CDR3 is TGTGCCAGCAGTGAATGGACACACTCCTACAATGAGCAGTTCTTC. Protein: CASSEWTHSYNEQFF.